The 22 T cell receptor beta chains below come from one sample, sequenced in a study of T cell changes during pregnancy in multiple sclerosis. Libraries were prepared by immunoSEQ multiplex PCR; TCRdb keeps only in-frame clonotypes and omits some of them. Of 75,000 to 95,000 clones detected, roughly 90% appear once; the ten largest clones hold 0.7% to 0.9%. The specimen comprised peripheral blood, sampled in the first trimester of pregnancy. Receptors originate from a female donor in good health, enrolled as a control in a pregnancy study.

The rearrangement uses TRBV19 and TRBJ1-1, with a possible D match to TRBD1 (6 bases). The CDR3 length is 15 residues. In germline, CDR1 is LNHDA, CDR2 SQIVND (reference sequence). V lost 4 bases, J lost 0 bases, and 12 bases lay in between. The CDR3 coding sequence is TGTGCCAGTAGTAGTCAGGGGTGGATGAACACTGAAGCTTTCTTT. This encodes CASSSQGWMNTEAFF.

The gene calls are TRBV6-5 and TRBJ2-7; 10 bases are shared with TRBD2. The germline gives CDR1 MNHEY, CDR2 SVGAGI. CDR3 length: 15 amino acids. V lost 6 bases, J lost 3 bases, and 8 bases stayed unmatched. The CDR3 DNA is TGTGCCAGCAGCCGAGACCTAGCGGGGGTCTACGAGCAGTACTTC. Translating it yields CASSRDLAGVYEQYF.

V and J are TRBV19 and TRBJ2-3; 12 bases line up with TRBD2. The CDR3 covers 17 residues. Germline CDR1 reads LNHDA; CDR2 reads SQIVND (reference sequence). V lost 4 bases, J lost 6 bases, and 11 bases stayed unmatched. The CDR3 nucleotides are TGTGCCAGTAGTAACTTAAGACTAGCGGGAGTTAAGGATACGCAGTATTTT. Translated: CASSNLRLAGVKDTQYF.

The V and J genes are TRBV5-1 and TRBJ2-1; 10 positions agree with TRBD2. CDR3 length: 15 amino acids. CDR1 is SGHRS and CDR2 is YFSETQ in the germline V gene. V shed 5 bases and J 4 bases; nucleotides not matched to a gene: 6. In nucleotides, the CDR3 is TGCGCCAGCAGGCCAGGACTAGCGGAGTACAATGAGCAGTTCTTC. Protein: CASRPGLAEYNEQFF.

This clone was detected only a few times. The chain employs TRBV29-1 and TRBJ1-2; maybe TRBD1 (5 bases). This CDR3 has 16 residues. Trimming removed 3 bases from V and 5 bases from J, with 22 bases in between. The V gene's germline CDR1 is SQVTM and CDR2 ANQGSEA. CDR3 in DNA: TGCAGCGTTGAGAAGAGCCCAGGGCTAATGGCTTATGGCTACACCTTC. Translation gives CSVEKSPGLMAYGYTF.

The chain links TRBV19 to TRBJ2-7, with D maybe TRBD2 (5 bases). CDR1 and CDR2 (germline): LNHDA, SQIVND (reference sequence). The length of the CDR3 is 14 residues. Trimming removed 4 bases at V and 0 bases at J, with 10 bases between. This CDR3 reads CASSNPGTSYEQYF. DNA for the CDR3: TGTGCCAGTAGTAACCCGGGAACCTCCTACGAGCAGTACTTC.

This chain joins TRBV27 and TRBJ2-2; D perhaps matches TRBD1 (5 bases). The CDR3 sequence is 17 residues long. Germline V CDR1 and CDR2: MNHEY, SMNVEV (reference sequence). V was trimmed by 5 bases and J by 6 bases, leaving 22 bases between them. In DNA form, the CDR3 reads TGTGCCAGCAGTCGCACCGTAGGCGACAGCCCCGCCGGGGAGCTGTTTTTT. Protein sequence: CASSRTVGDSPAGELFF.

This chain connects TRBV7-2 to TRBJ2-3; TRBD1 aligns across 10 bases. With 5 bases clipped from V and 4 bases from J, the junction kept 18 bases outside the gene matches. The CDR3 extends over 19 amino acids. Germline CDR1 and CDR2: SGHTA and FQGNSA. The CDR3 DNA sequence: TGTGCCAGCAGCCTTTATCCCCCGGGACAGGGGATGGCAGCAGATACGCAGTATTTT. It yields the protein CASSLYPPGQGMAADTQYF.

The chain uses TRBV28 and TRBJ2-7; D possibly corresponds to TRBD2 (7 bases). In germline, CDR1 is MDHEN, CDR2 SYDVKM. V lost 2 bases to trimming and J lost 1 base, with 15 bases between them. The CDR3 is 16 amino acids. As DNA, the CDR3 is TGTGCCAGCAGTTTAGATGGGGGGGCGGGGTCCTACGAGCAGTACTTC. Encoded protein: CASSLDGGAGSYEQYF.

This rearrangement joins TRBV4-3 to TRBJ2-5; D possibly corresponds to TRBD2 (7 bases). V was clipped by 0 bases and J by 4 bases, with 18 bases between them. Germline CDR1 LGHNA, CDR2 YSLEER. The CDR3 sequence is 17 residues long. The CDR3, as DNA: TGCGCCAGCAGCCAAGAAGGGGGGGGCCGAGATGGAGAGACCCAGTACTTC. Its translation: CASSQEGGGRDGETQYF.

This clone has just a few counts. The rearrangement links TRBV19 to TRBJ1-2; 8 positions match TRBD1. V was pared by 5 bases and J by 4 bases, with 12 bases of the junction left unmatched. Germline loops: CDR1 LNHDA, CDR2 SQIVND (reference sequence). CDR3 length: 16 amino acids. CDR3 region: CASSAPGQAPFYGYTF. CDR3 sequence (DNA): TGTGCCAGTAGTGCCCCGGGACAGGCGCCTTTCTATGGCTACACCTTC.

The rearrangement uses TRBV7-9 and TRBJ1-6, with D unresolved. CDR1 is SEHNR and CDR2 is FQNEAQ in the germline V gene (reference sequence). The CDR3 covers 13 residues. Trimming stripped 1 base from V and 8 bases from J, with 6 bases between. CDR3 nucleotide sequence: TGTGCCAGCAGCTTAGGCAGTCATTCACCCCTCCACTTT. This encodes CASSLGSHSPLHF.

DNA of the CDR3: TGTGCCAGCAGCCCTTGGGGAGCGGGGGGGCCCCACGAGCAGTACTTC. Residues: CASSPWGAGGPHEQYF. The rearrangement uses TRBV7-2 and TRBJ2-7; TRBD2 agrees at 10 bases. The V gene's germline CDR1 is SGHTA and CDR2 FQGNSA. The CDR3 loop spans 16 amino acids. The junction had 12 bases not matched to a gene; V was cut back by 5 bases and J by 5 bases.

The chain has TRBV6-1 and TRBJ2-7; 11 nucleotides align to TRBD2. Germline V lookup: CDR1 MNHNS, CDR2 SASEGT. This CDR3 region has 15 residues. With 0 bases clipped from V and 2 bases from J, the junction kept 0 bases outside the gene matches. The CDR3 DNA follows: TGTGCCAGCAGTGAAGCTAGCGGGGGGGCCTACGAGCAGTACTTC. Translation: CASSEASGGAYEQYF.

The chain carries TRBV15 and TRBJ2-3; maybe TRBD2 (5 bases). The CDR3 consists of 14 residues. V was shortened by 7 bases and J by 1 base, with 12 bases between the two germline ends. Germline V lookup: CDR1 LNHNV, CDR2 YYDKDF (reference sequence). CDR3 sequence: CATNRGMGTDTQYF. The CDR3 DNA sequence: TGTGCCACCAATAGAGGGATGGGCACAGATACGCAGTATTTT.

The V call is TRBV7-9, the J call TRBJ1-2; TRBD1 agrees at 9 bases. Unmatched junction bases numbered 6, after V lost 2 bases and J lost 8 bases. CDR3 size: 14 residues. CDR1 and CDR2 (germline): SEHNR, FQNEAQ (reference sequence). The CDR3 protein is CASSLPQGAMGYTF. In DNA form, the CDR3 reads TGTGCCAGCAGCTTACCACAGGGGGCCATGGGCTACACCTTC.

The genes are TRBV5-1 and TRBJ2-1, with D tentatively TRBD1 (6 bases). CDR1 SGHRS and CDR2 YFSETQ come from the germline V gene. This CDR3 spans 16 amino acids. Trimming stripped 0 bases from V and 4 bases from J, with 14 bases between. The CDR3 sequence: CASSLVLGGAYNEQFF. The CDR3 region has the DNA TGCGCCAGCAGCTTGGTGTTAGGGGGAGCATACAATGAGCAGTTCTTC.

J is TRBJ2-2 and V is TRBV19; perhaps TRBD2 as D (7 bases). The CDR3 sequence is 15 residues long. Trimming removed 2 bases at V and 5 bases at J, with 12 bases between. From germline, CDR1 is LNHDA and CDR2 SQIVND (reference sequence). CDR3 residues: CASSIRGGRTGELFF. The CDR3 DNA follows: TGTGCCAGTAGTATAAGGGGGGGAAGAACCGGGGAGCTGTTTTTT.

The CDR3 sequence is CASSLLGVNTIYF. Here the CDR3 DNA reads TGTGCCAGCAGCTTATTAGGGGTAAACACCATATATTTT. The genes are TRBV7-9 and TRBJ1-3; perhaps TRBD1 as D (5 bases). CDR1 is SEHNR, CDR2 FQNEAQ, per germline (reference sequence). The CDR3 totals 13 residues. Trimming pared 2 bases from V and 6 bases from J, leaving 8 bases between.

The J gene is TRBJ1-6, the V gene TRBV5-1, with D perhaps matching TRBD1 (5 bases). The ends were cut back, 0 bases at V and 10 bases at J, with 11 bases in the middle. Germline CDR1 reads SGHRS; CDR2 reads YFSETQ. This CDR3 comprises 14 residues. CDR3 sequence: CASSLGGGASPLHF. The CDR3 DNA sequence: TGCGCCAGCAGCTTGGGGGGGGGAGCCTCACCCCTCCACTTT.

Only one count was recorded for this clone. The chain is built from TRBV28 and TRBJ2-7; TRBD1 agrees at 11 bases. From germline, CDR1 is MDHEN and CDR2 SYDVKM. Unmatched junction bases numbered 4, after V lost 6 bases and J lost 3 bases. The CDR3 totals 14 residues. The CDR3 nucleotides are TGTGCCAGCAGGTGGGACAGGGGGAGCTACGAGCAGTACTTC. Protein: CASRWDRGSYEQYF.

The V gene is TRBV5-1, the J gene TRBJ2-3; 14 nucleotides align to TRBD2. The V gene end was trimmed by 0 bases and the J gene end by 5 bases; junction bases not matched to a gene: 2. The CDR3 length is 16 residues. CDR1 is SGHRS and CDR2 is YFSETQ in the germline V gene. CDR3 nucleotide sequence: TGCGCCAGCAGCTTGGTGGGACTAGCGGGGGTAGATACGCAGTATTTT. Its protein product is CASSLVGLAGVDTQYF.